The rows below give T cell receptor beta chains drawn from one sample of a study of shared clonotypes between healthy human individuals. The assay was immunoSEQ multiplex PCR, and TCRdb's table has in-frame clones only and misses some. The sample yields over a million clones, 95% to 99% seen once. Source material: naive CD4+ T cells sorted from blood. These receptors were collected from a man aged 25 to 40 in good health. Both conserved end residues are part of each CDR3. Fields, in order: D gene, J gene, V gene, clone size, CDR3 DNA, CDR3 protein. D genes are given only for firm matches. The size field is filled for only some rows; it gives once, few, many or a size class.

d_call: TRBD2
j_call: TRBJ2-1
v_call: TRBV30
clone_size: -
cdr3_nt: TGTGCCTGGAGTGGTAGCGGGAGGAGGGACAATGAGCAGTTCTTC
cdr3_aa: CAWSGSGRRDNEQFF

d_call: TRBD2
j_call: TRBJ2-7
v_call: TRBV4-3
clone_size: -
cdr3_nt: TGCGCCAGCAGCCCCGGAGGACTAGCGGGAGGCGAGCAGTACTTC
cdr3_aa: CASSPGGLAGGEQYF

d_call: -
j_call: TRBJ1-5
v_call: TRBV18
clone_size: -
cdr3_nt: TGTGCCAGCTCCCTGGGAGCAGATAGCAATCAGCCCCAGCATTTT
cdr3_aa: CASSLGADSNQPQHF

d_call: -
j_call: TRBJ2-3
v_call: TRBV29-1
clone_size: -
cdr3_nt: TGCAGCGCTCTCCGGGCCCTCGGCACAGATACGCAGTATTTT
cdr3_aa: CSALRALGTDTQYF

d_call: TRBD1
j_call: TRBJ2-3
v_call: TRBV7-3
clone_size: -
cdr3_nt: TGTGCCAGCAGCTTCCAAGGTGGGGACAGCCGCCTTACGCAGTATTTT
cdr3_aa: CASSFQGGDSRLTQYF

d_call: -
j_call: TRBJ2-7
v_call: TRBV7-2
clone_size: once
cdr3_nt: TGTGCCAGCGCCCGGGGTGGGTCCTACGAGCAGTACTTC
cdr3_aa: CASARGGSYEQYF

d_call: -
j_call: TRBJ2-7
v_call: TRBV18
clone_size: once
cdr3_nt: TGTGCCAGCTCACCTACAGGAGGCGGGGACGAGCAGTACTTC
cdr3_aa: CASSPTGGGDEQYF

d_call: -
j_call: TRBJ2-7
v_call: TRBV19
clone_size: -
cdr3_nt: TGTGCCAGTAGTTCAGAACCCGGGACGATTGCCTACGAGCAGTACTTC
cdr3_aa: CASSSEPGTIAYEQYF

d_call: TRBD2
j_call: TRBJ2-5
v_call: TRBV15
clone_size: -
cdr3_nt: TGTGCCACCAGCAGACCTAGCGGAGGAGACCAAGAGACCCAGTACTTC
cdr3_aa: CATSRPSGGDQETQYF

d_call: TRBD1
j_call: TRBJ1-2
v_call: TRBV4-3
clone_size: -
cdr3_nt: TGCGCCAGCAGCCAAGCGACAGGGGCCGACTACACCTTC
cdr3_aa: CASSQATGADYTF

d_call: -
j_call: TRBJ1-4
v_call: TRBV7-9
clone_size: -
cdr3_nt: TGTGCCCTACACGGATGGGATAATGAAAAACTGTTTTTT
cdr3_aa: CALHGWDNEKLFF

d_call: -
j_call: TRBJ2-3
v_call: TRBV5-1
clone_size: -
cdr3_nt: TGCGCCAGCAGCAAAACAGATACGCAGTATTTT
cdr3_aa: CASSKTDTQYF

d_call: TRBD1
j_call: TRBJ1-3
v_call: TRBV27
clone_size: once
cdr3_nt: TGTGCCAGCAGTTTATTTCCCGGGACAGGGGCAGGAAACACCATATATTTT
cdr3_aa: CASSLFPGTGAGNTIYF

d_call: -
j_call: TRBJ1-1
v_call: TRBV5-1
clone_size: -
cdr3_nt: TGCGCCAGCACATTAGGGAATGTAGTGAACACTGAAGCTTTCTTT
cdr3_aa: CASTLGNVVNTEAFF

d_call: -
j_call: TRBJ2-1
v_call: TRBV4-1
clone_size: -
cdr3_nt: TGCGCCAGCAGCTCCCCTCCAGTCTTCTCCTACAATGAGCAGTTCTTC
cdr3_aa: CASSSPPVFSYNEQFF

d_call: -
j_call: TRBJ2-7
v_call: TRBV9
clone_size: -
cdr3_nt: TGTGCCAGTCTAGGGCAATACGAGCAGTACTTC
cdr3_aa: CASLGQYEQYF

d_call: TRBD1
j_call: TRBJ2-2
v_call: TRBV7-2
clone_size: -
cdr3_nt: TGTGCCAGCAGAAAGGACAGGGTCACCGGGGAGCTGTTTTTT
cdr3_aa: CASRKDRVTGELFF

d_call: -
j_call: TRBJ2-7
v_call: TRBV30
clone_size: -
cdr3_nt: TGTGCCTGGAGAACGAGCCGTACCTACGAGCAGTACTTC
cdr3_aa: CAWRTSRTYEQYF

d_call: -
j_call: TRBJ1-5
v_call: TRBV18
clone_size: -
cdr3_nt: TGTGCCAGCTCACCCGAAAGAAATCAGCCCCAGCATTTT
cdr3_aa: CASSPERNQPQHF

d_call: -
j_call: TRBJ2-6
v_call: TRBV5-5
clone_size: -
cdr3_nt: TGTGCCAGCAGCTTGGAGGCAGGGCCCCGTGGCCTGACTTTC
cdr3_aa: CASSLEAGPRGLTF